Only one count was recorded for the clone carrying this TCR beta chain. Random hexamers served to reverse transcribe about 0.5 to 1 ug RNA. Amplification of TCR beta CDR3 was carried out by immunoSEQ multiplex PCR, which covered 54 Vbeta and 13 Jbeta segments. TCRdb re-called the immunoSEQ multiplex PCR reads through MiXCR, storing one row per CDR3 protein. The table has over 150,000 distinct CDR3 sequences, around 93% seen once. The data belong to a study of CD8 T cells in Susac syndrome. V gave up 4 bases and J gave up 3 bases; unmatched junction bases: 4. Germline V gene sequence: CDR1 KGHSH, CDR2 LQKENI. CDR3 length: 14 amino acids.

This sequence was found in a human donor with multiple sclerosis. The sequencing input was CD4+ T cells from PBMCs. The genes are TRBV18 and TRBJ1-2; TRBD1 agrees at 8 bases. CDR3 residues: CASSQGTGYYGYTF. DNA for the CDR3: TGTGCCAGCTCACAAGGGACAGGCTACTATGGCTACACCTTC.